These T cell receptor beta chains were read from a single sample in a study of cytomegalovirus exposure and HLA in healthy donors. TCRdb keeps only in-frame clones here, not all; method: immunoSEQ multiplex PCR. The repertoire holds roughly 100,000 clones, with around 76% as singletons. The specimen was PBMCs. The origin of the receptors is a woman aged 18-30 years in good health and CMV-seropositive. Both conserved end residues are part of each CDR3. The D gene is left open where the match is weak. Some rows have no size entry. The others give once, few or many, or a class for an expanded clone.

clone_size	d_call	v_call	j_call	cdr3_nt	cdr3_aa
NA	NA	TRBV6-1	TRBJ2-1	TGTGCCAGCCAAGACAGGACTTACCAACGGTGGCAGTTCTTC	CASQDRTYQRWQFF
NA	TRBD2	TRBV29-1	TRBJ2-1	TGCAGCGTTCCTGGGACTAGCGCTTCCTACAATGAGCAGTTCTTC	CSVPGTSASYNEQFF
few	NA	TRBV30	TRBJ1-2	TGTGCCTGGAGTGTAAAAAGGCAGGGGACCGGAGCTAACTATGGCTACACCTTC	CAWSVKRQGTGANYGYTF
few	TRBD2	TRBV5-1	TRBJ2-2	TGCGCCAGCGGGAGCGGGGGTAACACCGGGGAGCTGTTTTTT	CASGSGGNTGELFF
NA	TRBD1	TRBV10-3	TRBJ2-7	TGTGCCATCAGCGATCAGGGGGCGGTCGAGCAGTACTTC	CAISDQGAVEQYF
NA	NA	TRBV9	TRBJ1-2	TGTGCCAGCAGCGTAGCTAGGTGGGGCCATGGCTACACCTTC	CASSVARWGHGYTF
NA	NA	TRBV9	TRBJ2-7	TGTGCCAGCAGTTCCGGGACTGGAGGATATGGGCAGTACTTC	CASSSGTGGYGQYF
few	NA	TRBV15	TRBJ2-7	TGTGCCACCAGCAGAGATCAGGCACGGGAGCAGTACTTC	CATSRDQAREQYF
NA	TRBD1	TRBV28	TRBJ2-2	TGTGCCAGCAGTTTGTTCAGGGGGCTAAACACCGGGGAGCTGTTTTTT	CASSLFRGLNTGELFF
NA	TRBD1	TRBV6-1	TRBJ1-5	TGTGCCAGCAATCGACAGGGGACCGATCAGCCCCAGCATTTT	CASNRQGTDQPQHF
NA	NA	TRBV5-5	TRBJ1-1	TGTGCCAGCAGCTTGTCAGGTGTGTCTGAAGCTTTCTTT	CASSLSGVSEAFF
NA	NA	TRBV7-8	TRBJ2-1	TGTGCCAGCAGCTTAGCGCCGGGAGCGGTGAATGAGCAGTTCTTC	CASSLAPGAVNEQFF
NA	TRBD2	TRBV10-3	TRBJ2-1	TGTGCCATCAGTGAGACTAGCGGGGGGGACAATGAGCAGTTCTTC	CAISETSGGDNEQFF
NA	TRBD2	TRBV4-2	TRBJ2-7	TGTGCCAGCAGCCCCCCAGGAAGCGGGAGGCGCGCCTACGAGCAGTACTTC	CASSPPGSGRRAYEQYF
NA	TRBD2	TRBV9	TRBJ2-7	TGTGCCAGCAGCCCCCCCGGGGTGGGCAGCGGGATAAGGTACGAGCAGTACTTC	CASSPPGVGSGIRYEQYF
NA	NA	TRBV19	TRBJ1-2	TGTGCCAGTAGTATTGCGCGGGGATCGGGAGGCTACACCTTC	CASSIARGSGGYTF
NA	TRBD2	TRBV5-1	TRBJ2-5	TGCGCCAGCAGCCGAACCGGACTAGCGGGGGGCCGGGAGACCCAGTACTTC	CASSRTGLAGGRETQYF
once	TRBD1	TRBV11-3	TRBJ2-7	TGTGCCAGCAGCCGCGGACAGGGCGCGCAGTACTTC	CASSRGQGAQYF
NA	TRBD1	TRBV13	TRBJ2-3	TGTGCCAGCAGCCAGACAGGGGGCACAGATACGCAGTATTTT	CASSQTGGTDTQYF
few	TRBD1	TRBV30	TRBJ1-1	TGTGCCTGGGGGGGGGACAGGGGGAACACTGAAGCTTTCTTT	CAWGGDRGNTEAFF
NA	NA	TRBV10-3	TRBJ1-5	TGTGCCATCAGTGTCTCCGGGGAGCCCCAGCATTTT	CAISVSGEPQHF
NA	NA	TRBV5-1	TRBJ1-2	TGCGCCAGCAGCTTAGGGGATACCTATGGCTACACCTTC	CASSLGDTYGYTF
NA	TRBD2	TRBV29-1	TRBJ2-7	TGCAGCGTTGATTCGGCCGGGACTAGCGGTACCTACGAGCAGTACTTC	CSVDSAGTSGTYEQYF
NA	NA	TRBV7-3	TRBJ2-7	TGTGCCAGCAGCTTAGATCCAGGGGCCGAGCAGTACTTC	CASSLDPGAEQYF
NA	NA	TRBV27	TRBJ2-1	TGTGCCAGCAGTTTATTGGGGGCCGGAGGAGCCCCTCACGATGAGCAGTTCTTC	CASSLLGAGGAPHDEQFF
NA	TRBD2	TRBV4-2	TRBJ2-5	TGTGCCAGCAGCCCTCCAGCGGGAGGAACCCAGTACTTC	CASSPPAGGTQYF
NA	NA	TRBV28	TRBJ1-5	TGTGCCAGCAATCTCAATCAGCCCCAGCATTTT	CASNLNQPQHF
NA	NA	TRBV25-1	TRBJ1-4	TGTGCCAGCACCGACGGGGGTAGTGAGAGGAAAAAACTGTTTTTT	CASTDGGSERKKLFF
NA	NA	TRBV4-2	TRBJ2-7	TGTGCCAGCAGCCAAGATGTCCGGGCCTACGAGCAGTACTTC	CASSQDVRAYEQYF
NA	NA	TRBV30	TRBJ1-2	TGTGCCTGGCTCGGACTGCTATATGGCTACACCTTC	CAWLGLLYGYTF
few	TRBD1	TRBV18	TRBJ2-7	TGTGCCAGTAACCCGGGACAGGTGTCCTACGAGCAGTACTTC	CASNPGQVSYEQYF
NA	NA	TRBV7-3	TRBJ1-1	TGTGCCAGCAGCCAAGGACAGAACATGAACACTGAAGCTTTCTTT	CASSQGQNMNTEAFF
NA	NA	TRBV6-5	TRBJ2-5	TGTGCCAGCACTAACTTGGGGGCAGGCCAAGAGACCCAGTACTTC	CASTNLGAGQETQYF
NA	TRBD2	TRBV9	TRBJ2-3	TGTGCCAGCAGCGTAGGGCCGGGGGGGCGGGAAGATACGCAGTATTTT	CASSVGPGGREDTQYF